This T cell receptor beta chain appears in the sequencing data of a study of kidney transplant recipient with SARS-CoV-2 infection. The CDR3 has 16 residues. Trimming at V came to 5 bases and at J to 6 bases, leaving 12 bases not matched to a gene. Per the germline V gene, CDR1 is PRHDT and CDR2 is FYEKMQ (reference sequence). TCRdb independently ran MiXCR on the reads; one entry per CDR3 protein. The data contain fewer than 250,000 distinct CDR3 sequences, 29% of them singletons. Ten or more counts support this clonotype. This chain uses TRBV13 with TRBJ2-7; 11 bases line up with TRBD2. This TCR came from a male patient in his 30s who had COVID-19 and was a kidney transplant recipient. Some T cells may be graft donor cells. The sample consisted of a blood sample, taken at baseline and on roughly day 110 from a kidney transplant recipient. As DNA, the CDR3 is TGTGCCAGCAGCGGTACGAGACTAGCGGGGCGATTCGAGCAGTACTTC. This encodes CASSGTRLAGRFEQYF.